This note documents a single TCR beta chain sequence. The data originate from a study of blood T cell repertoires in COVID-19. On the study more broadly: Material from acute and convalescent COVID-19 was sourced from the United States, Italy and Spain. PBMCs, B-cell-depleted T cells, or T cells were the source of the cDNA or gDNA that made up the material.

The V and J ends lost 3 bases and 6 bases, in that order; junction bases with no gene match: 9. CDR3 length: 16 amino acids. CDR1 LGHNT and CDR2 FRNRAP come from the germline V gene. In the authors' workflow: From reference gene primer amplification, estimates of nucleated cell counts were derived. The repertoire was sequenced with immunoSEQ multiplex PCR; TCRdb's copy has only in-frame clones and lacks some. V, J and clone size reflect that table, while D and trimming were determined from the DNA. Seen here are about 270,000 clones, around 82% observed once, and the top ten hold roughly 3.1%. The V gene is TRBV12-5, the J gene TRBJ2-3, with 10 bases lining up with TRBD2. The TCR comes from a woman under 30 with acute or convalescent COVID-19. The sample consisted of peripheral blood. The CDR3 region is CASGLGAGGPRDTQYF. The CDR3 DNA reads TGTGCTAGTGGTTTAGGAGCGGGAGGGCCCAGGGATACGCAGTATTTT.